The T cell receptor (beta chain) described here comes from a study of shared clonotypes between healthy human individuals. Study-level results: Clonotype sharing among donors was expected to depend on sequencing depth. Depth was large, yet rarefaction showed that sorted-subset sequencing was incomplete.

A word on this clone: Its target is not known.

Trimming shortened V by 3 bases and J by 6 bases, and 9 bases separated the two germline ends. Germline V gene lookup returns CDR1 MRHNA and CDR2 SNTAGT. The CDR3 is 13 residues long. Donors were healthy HIV-negative adults without recent acute infections or vaccinations. Only in-frame clones appear in the TCRdb table, and some are missing; sequencing was by immunoSEQ multiplex PCR. The table includes over 1.4 million clones, around 97% detected once. This chain connects TRBV6-4 to TRBJ1-5, with D unresolved. The TCR comes from a man aged 25-40 years in good health. Sequencing used naive CD4+ T cells sorted from blood. Subset described: CD45RA+ positively selected. CDR3 DNA: TGTGCCAGCAGTGAAGAGGGAGGTCAGCCCCAGCATTTT. Protein sequence: CASSEEGGQPQHF.